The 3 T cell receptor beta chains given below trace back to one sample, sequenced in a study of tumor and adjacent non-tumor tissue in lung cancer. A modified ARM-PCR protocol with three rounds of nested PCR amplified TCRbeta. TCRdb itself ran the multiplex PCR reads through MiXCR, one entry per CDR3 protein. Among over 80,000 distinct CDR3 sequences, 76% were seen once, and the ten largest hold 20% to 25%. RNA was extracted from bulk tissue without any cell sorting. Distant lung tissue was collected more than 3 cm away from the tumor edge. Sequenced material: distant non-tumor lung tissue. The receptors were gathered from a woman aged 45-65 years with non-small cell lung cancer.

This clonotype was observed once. The CDR3 nucleotides read TGTGCCAGCAGTTTTGGACTAGATGAAATCACAGGTATGCAGTATTTT. Residues: CASSFGLDEITGMQYF. The genes are TRBV12-3 or TRBV12-4 and TRBJ2-3; 7 bases are a match to TRBD2. CDR3 length: 16 residues. Trimming took 3 bases from V and 11 from J; bases not matched to a gene: 17.

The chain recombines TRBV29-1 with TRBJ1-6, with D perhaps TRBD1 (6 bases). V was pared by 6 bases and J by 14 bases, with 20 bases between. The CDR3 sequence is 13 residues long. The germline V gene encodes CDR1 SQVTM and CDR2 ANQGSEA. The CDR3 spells CSVSGTRGSALHF. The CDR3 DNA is TGCAGCGTCTCTGGGACAAGGGGCTCGGCCCTCCACTTT.

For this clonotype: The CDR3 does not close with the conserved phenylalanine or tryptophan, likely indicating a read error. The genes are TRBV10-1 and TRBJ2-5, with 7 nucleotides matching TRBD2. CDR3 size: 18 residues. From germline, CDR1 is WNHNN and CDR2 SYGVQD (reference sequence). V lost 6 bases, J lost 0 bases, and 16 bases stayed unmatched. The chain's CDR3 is CASSDSSPRGKHQETQYL. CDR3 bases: TGCGCCAGCAGCGATTCGTCGCCGCGGGGGAAACACCAAGAGACCCAGTACTTA.